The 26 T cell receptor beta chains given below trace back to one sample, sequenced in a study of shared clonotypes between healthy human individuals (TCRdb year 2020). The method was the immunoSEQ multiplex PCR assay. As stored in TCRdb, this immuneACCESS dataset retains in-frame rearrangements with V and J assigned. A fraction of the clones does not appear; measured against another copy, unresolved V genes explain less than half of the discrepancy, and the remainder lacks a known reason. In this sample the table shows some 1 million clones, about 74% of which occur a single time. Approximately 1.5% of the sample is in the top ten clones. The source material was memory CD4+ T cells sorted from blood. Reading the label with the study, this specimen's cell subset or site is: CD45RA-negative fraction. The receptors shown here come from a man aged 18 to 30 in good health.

The CDR3 coding sequence is TGTGCCAGCTCTTCCAGGACCTACGAGCAGTACTTC. Translated: CASSSRTYEQYF. The chain recombines TRBV6-1 with TRBJ2-7; no firm D call. V lost 8 bases and J lost 2, with 10 bases in between. Per germline, CDR1 MNHNS and CDR2 SASEGT. The CDR3 is 12 amino acids.

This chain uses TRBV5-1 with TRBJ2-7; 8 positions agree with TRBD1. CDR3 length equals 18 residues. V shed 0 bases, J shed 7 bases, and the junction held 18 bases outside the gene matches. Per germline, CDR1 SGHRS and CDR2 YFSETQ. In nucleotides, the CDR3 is TGCGCCAGCAGCTTGGGCGATGGGGCTGGCCAGGGGGCGCGTGAGCAGTACTTC. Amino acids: CASSLGDGAGQGAREQYF.

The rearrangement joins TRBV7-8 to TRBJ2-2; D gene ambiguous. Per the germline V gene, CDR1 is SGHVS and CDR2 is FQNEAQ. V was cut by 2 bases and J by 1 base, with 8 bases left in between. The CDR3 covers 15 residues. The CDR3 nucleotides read TGTGCCAGCAGCTTATTGTCAGGGAACACCGGGGAGCTGTTTTTT. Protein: CASSLLSGNTGELFF. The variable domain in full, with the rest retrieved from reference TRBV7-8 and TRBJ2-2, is GAGVSQSPRYKVAKRGQDVALRCDPISGHVSLFWYQQALGQGPEFLTYFQNEAQLDKSGLPSDRFFAERPEGSVSTLKIQRTQQEDSAVYLCASSLLSGNTGELFFGEGSRLTVL.

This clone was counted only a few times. In DNA form, the CDR3 reads TGTGCCAGCAGCTTGGCCAAGTGGGGGGGCAGGGAAGACTATGGCTACACCTTC. This translates into CASSLAKWGGREDYGYTF. The chain uses TRBV5-7 and TRBJ1-2; D possibly corresponds to TRBD1 (6 bases). TRBV5-7 is an open reading frame whose function is uncertain. The CDR3 is made up of 18 amino acids. V dropped 0 bases and J dropped 3 bases, with 21 bases sitting between them.

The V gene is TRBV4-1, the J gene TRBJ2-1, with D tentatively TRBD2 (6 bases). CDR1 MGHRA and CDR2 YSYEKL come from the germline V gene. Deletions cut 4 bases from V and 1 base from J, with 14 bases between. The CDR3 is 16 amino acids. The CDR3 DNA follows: TGCGCCAGCAGCCTAATCTACGGGAGTTCCTACAATGAGCAGTTCTTC. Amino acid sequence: CASSLIYGSSYNEQFF.

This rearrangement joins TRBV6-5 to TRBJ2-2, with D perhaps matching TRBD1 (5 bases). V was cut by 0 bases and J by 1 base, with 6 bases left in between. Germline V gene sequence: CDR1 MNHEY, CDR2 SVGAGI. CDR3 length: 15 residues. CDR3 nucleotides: TGTGCCAGCAGTTACTCGACAGAGAACACCGGGGAGCTGTTTTTT. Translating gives CASSYSTENTGELFF.

This CDR3 is CATGGGGRSYEQYF. The CDR3 nucleotides read TGTGCCACCGGAGGGGGGGGTCGCTCCTACGAGCAGTACTTC. The chain employs TRBV19 and TRBJ2-7, with a possible D match to TRBD2 (7 bases). Germline CDR1 is LNHDA and CDR2 is SQIVND (reference sequence). The CDR3 is 14 amino acids. The V gene lost 10 bases and the J gene lost 0 bases, with 16 bases spanning the gap.

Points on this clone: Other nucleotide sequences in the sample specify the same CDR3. The CDR3: CASSLGGGSGANVLTF. In DNA form, the CDR3 reads TGTGCCAGCAGCTTAGGAGGTGGCTCTGGGGCCAACGTCCTGACTTTC. The chain carries TRBV7-2 and TRBJ2-6, with unresolved D. V lost 1 base and J 0 bases, leaving 7 bases between the germline ends. There are 16 residues in the CDR3. Germline CDR1 is SGHTA and CDR2 is FQGNSA.

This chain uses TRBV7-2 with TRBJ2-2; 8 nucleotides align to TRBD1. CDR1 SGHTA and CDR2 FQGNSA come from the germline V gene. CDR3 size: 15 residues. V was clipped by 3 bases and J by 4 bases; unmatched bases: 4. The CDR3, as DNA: TGTGCCAGCAGCTTGAGGGACAGGCGCACCGGGGAGCTGTTTTTT. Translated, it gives CASSLRDRRTGELFF.

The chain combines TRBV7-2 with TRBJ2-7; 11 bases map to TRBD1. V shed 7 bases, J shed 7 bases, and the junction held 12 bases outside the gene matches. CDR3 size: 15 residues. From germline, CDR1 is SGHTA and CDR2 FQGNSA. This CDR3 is CASTFSGTGGFEQYF. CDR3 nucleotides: TGTGCCAGCACCTTTTCGGGGACAGGGGGGTTTGAGCAGTACTTC.

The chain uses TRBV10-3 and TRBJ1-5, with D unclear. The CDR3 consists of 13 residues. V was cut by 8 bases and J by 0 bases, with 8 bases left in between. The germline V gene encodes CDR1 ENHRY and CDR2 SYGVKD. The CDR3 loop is CAIGEDSNQPQHF. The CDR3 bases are TGTGCCATCGGGGAGGATAGCAATCAGCCCCAGCATTTT.

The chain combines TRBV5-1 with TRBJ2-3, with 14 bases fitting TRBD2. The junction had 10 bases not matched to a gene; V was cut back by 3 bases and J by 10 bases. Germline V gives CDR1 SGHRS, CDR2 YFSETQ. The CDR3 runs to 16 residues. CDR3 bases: TGCGCCAGCAGCTCCGAATTGACTAGCGGGAGGGGGTCGCAGTATTTT. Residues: CASSSELTSGRGSQYF.

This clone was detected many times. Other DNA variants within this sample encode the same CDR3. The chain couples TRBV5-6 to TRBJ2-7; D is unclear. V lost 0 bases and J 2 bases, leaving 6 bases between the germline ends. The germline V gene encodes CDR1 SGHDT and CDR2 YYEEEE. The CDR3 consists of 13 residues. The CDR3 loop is CASSLANTYEQYF. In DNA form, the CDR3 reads TGTGCCAGCAGCTTGGCCAACACCTACGAGCAGTACTTC.

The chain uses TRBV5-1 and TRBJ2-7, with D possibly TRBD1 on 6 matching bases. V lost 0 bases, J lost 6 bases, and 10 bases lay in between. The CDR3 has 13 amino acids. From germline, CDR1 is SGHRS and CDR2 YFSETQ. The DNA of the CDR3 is TGCGCCAGCAGCTTGGGACAGGCTCGCGAGCAGTACTTC. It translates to CASSLGQAREQYF.

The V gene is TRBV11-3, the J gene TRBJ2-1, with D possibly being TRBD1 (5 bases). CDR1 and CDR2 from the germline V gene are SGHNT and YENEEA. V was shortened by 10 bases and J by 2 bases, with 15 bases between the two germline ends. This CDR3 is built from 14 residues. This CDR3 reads CANEGAGPYNEQFF. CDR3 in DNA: TGTGCCAACGAAGGAGCAGGGCCCTACAATGAGCAGTTCTTC.

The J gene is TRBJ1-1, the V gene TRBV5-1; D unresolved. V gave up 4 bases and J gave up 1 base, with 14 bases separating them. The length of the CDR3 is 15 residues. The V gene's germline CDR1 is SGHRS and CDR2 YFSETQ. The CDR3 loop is CASSLRTAGNTEAFF. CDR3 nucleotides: TGCGCCAGCAGCCTCCGGACGGCAGGGAACACTGAAGCTTTCTTT.

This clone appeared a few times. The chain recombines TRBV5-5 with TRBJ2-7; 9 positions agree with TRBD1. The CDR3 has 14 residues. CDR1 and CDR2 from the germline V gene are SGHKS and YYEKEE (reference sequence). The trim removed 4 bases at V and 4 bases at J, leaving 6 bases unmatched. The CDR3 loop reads CASSPTTGGYEQYF. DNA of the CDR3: TGTGCCAGCAGCCCGACGACAGGGGGATACGAGCAGTACTTC.

The CDR3 is CASSVVPLAGWTGELFF. The DNA of the CDR3 is TGTGCCAGCAGCGTAGTCCCACTAGCGGGATGGACCGGGGAGCTGTTTTTT. This chain joins TRBV9 and TRBJ2-2, with 10 bases aligning to TRBD2. J gave up 5 bases and V 0 bases, and 7 bases lay outside the gene matches. The germline CDR1 and CDR2 sequences are SGDLS and YYNGEE. The CDR3 loop spans 17 amino acids. Variable domain in full (rest from reference TRBV9 and TRBJ2-2): DSGVTQTPKHLITATGQRVTLRCSPRSGDLSVYWYQQSLDQGLQFLIQYYNGEERAKGNILERFSAQQFPDLHSELNLSSLELGDSALYFCASSVVPLAGWTGELFFGEGSRLTVL.

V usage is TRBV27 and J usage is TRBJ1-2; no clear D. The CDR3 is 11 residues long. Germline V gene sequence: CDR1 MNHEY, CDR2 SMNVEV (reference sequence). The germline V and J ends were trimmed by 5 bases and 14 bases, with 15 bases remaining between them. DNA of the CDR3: TGTGCCAGCAGTCGGCCCGGGGAGTTAACCTTC. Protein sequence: CASSRPGELTF.

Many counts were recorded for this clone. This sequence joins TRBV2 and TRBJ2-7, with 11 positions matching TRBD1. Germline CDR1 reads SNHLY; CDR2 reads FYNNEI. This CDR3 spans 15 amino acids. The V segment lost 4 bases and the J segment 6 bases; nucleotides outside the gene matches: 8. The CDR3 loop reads CASSVDRGRYGEQYF. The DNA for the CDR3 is TGTGCCAGCAGTGTGGACAGGGGGCGCTACGGCGAGCAGTACTTC.

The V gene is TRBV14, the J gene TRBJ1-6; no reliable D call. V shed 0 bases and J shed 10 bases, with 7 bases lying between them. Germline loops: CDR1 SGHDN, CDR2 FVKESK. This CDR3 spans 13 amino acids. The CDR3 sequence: CASSQDTRSPLHF. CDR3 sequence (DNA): TGTGCCAGCAGCCAAGATACGCGCTCACCCCTCCACTTT.

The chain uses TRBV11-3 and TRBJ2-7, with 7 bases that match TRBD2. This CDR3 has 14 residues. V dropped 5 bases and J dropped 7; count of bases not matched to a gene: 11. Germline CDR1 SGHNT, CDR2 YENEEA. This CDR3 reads CASSPGEASGEQYF. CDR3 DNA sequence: TGTGCCAGCAGCCCGGGGGAGGCTAGCGGAGAGCAGTACTTC.

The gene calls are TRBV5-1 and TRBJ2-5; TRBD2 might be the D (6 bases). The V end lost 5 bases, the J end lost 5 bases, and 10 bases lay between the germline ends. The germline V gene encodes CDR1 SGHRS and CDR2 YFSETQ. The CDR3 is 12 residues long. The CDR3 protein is CASRGAGETQYF. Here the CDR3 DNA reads TGCGCCAGCAGGGGTGCGGGGGAGACCCAGTACTTC.

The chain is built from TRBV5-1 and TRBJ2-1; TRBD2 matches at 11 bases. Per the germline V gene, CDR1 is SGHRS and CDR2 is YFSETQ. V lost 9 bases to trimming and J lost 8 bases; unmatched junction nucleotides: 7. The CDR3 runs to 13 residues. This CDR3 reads CANLSGRAYEQFF. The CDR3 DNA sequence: TGCGCCAACCTTAGCGGGAGGGCCTATGAGCAGTTCTTC. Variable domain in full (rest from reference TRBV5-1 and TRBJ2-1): KAGVTQTPRYLIKTRGQQVTLSCSPISGHRSVSWYQQTPGQGLQFLFEYFSETQRNKGNFPGRFSGRQFSNSRSEMNVSTLELGDSALYLCANLSGRAYEQFFGPGTRLTVL.

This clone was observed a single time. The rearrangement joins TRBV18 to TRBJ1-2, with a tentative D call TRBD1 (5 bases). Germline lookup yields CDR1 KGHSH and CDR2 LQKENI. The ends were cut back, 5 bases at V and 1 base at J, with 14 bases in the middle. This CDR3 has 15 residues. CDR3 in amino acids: CASSFGTVDNYGYTF. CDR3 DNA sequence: TGTGCCAGCTCATTTGGGACGGTCGATAACTATGGCTACACCTTC.

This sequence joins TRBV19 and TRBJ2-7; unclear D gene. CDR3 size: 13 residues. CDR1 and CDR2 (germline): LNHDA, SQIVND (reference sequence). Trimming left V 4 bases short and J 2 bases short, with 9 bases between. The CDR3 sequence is CASSSYSTYEQYF. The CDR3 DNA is TGTGCCAGTAGTAGTTATTCGACCTACGAGCAGTACTTC.